Presented here are 31 T cell receptor beta chains from one specimen sequenced in a study of blood T cell repertoires in COVID-19. Sequenced by immunoSEQ multiplex PCR; TCRdb stores in-frame clones only, minus some. The repertoire holds about 170,000 clones, with about nine tenths as singletons. The specimen sequenced was peripheral blood. These receptors came from a young man with COVID-19, enrolled during active disease.

This chain connects TRBV19 to TRBJ1-1; D is undetermined. Germline-derived CDR1 and CDR2 are LNHDA and SQIVND (reference sequence). This CDR3 region has 15 residues. Trimming removed 3 bases from V and 1 base from J, with 12 bases in between. The CDR3 bases are TGTGCCAGTAGTATCGGTACGGGGTGGAACACTGAAGCTTTCTTT. It yields the protein CASSIGTGWNTEAFF.

Here the CDR3 DNA reads TGTGCCAGTAGTGTCCTTTTACAAGACGAGCAGTACTTC. The encoded protein is CASSVLLQDEQYF. The J gene is TRBJ2-7, the V gene TRBV19, with unresolved D. The CDR3 totals 13 residues. Looked up from germline, CDR1 is LNHDA and CDR2 is SQIVND (reference sequence). Trimming took off 5 bases at V and 5 bases at J, with 13 bases between the two ends.

Details on this clone: At one end the junction does not follow the germline gene, possibly because of a read error. This chain links TRBV5-1 with TRBJ1-4; tentative D call: TRBD1 (6 bases). The germline V gene has CDR1 SGHRS and CDR2 YFSETQ. CDR3 size: 16 residues. CDR3 residues: CASSPTGSGTNEKLLF. The CDR3 DNA sequence: TGCGCCAGCAGTCCTACAGGGAGTGGGACTAATGAAAAACTGCTTTTT.

The J gene is TRBJ2-1, the V gene TRBV9; 8 bases fit TRBD1. The CDR3 is 13 residues long. V was pared by 0 bases and J by 9 bases, with 2 bases of the junction left unmatched. Germline V gives CDR1 SGDLS, CDR2 YYNGEE. This CDR3 reads CASSVGDRSEQFF. The CDR3 coding sequence is TGTGCCAGCAGCGTAGGGGACAGGAGTGAGCAGTTCTTC.

This sequence joins TRBV6-2 or TRBV6-3 and TRBJ1-5; D possibly corresponds to TRBD1 (5 bases). Germline V CDR1 and CDR2: MNHEY, SVGEGT. The CDR3 is 13 residues long. V lost 5 bases and J 10 bases, leaving 15 bases between the germline ends. The CDR3 region is CASSDGGRGPQHF. CDR3 nucleotide sequence: TGTGCCAGCAGTGACGGGGGACGGGGACCCCAGCATTTT.

This chain connects TRBV10-2 to TRBJ2-7; the match to TRBD1 covers 7 bases. This CDR3 contains 18 residues. CDR1 and CDR2 (germline): WSHSY, SAAADI. The V gene end was trimmed by 1 base and the J gene end by 0 bases; junction bases not matched to a gene: 12. This chain's CDR3 is CASSEYLGGGRYSYEQYF. CDR3 DNA: TGCGCCAGCAGTGAGTACCTAGGGGGCGGTCGTTACTCCTACGAGCAGTACTTC.

The V and J genes are TRBV7-2 and TRBJ2-5, with no clear D. The V end lost 2 bases, the J end lost 1 base, and 11 bases lay between the germline ends. Germline V lookup: CDR1 SGHTA, CDR2 FQGNSA. The CDR3 covers 15 residues. CDR3 sequence (DNA): TGTGCCAGCAGCTTAATACCGCGGCCCCAAGAGACCCAGTACTTC. The encoded protein is CASSLIPRPQETQYF.

The chain carries TRBV6-5 and TRBJ1-4, with D possibly matching TRBD1 (5 bases). Germline V gene lookup returns CDR1 MNHEY and CDR2 SVGAGI. The CDR3 extends over 14 amino acids. The V end lost 6 bases, the J end lost 4 bases, and 12 bases lay between the germline ends. The CDR3 is CASSDSFNNEKLFF. The CDR3 DNA follows: TGTGCCAGCAGCGACAGCTTTAATAATGAAAAACTGTTTTTT.

This clone was seen just once. This chain joins TRBV9 and TRBJ2-1, with D uncertain. Germline values: CDR1 SGDLS, CDR2 YYNGEE. V lost 0 bases and J lost 10, with 11 bases in between. The CDR3 totals 13 residues. In DNA form, the CDR3 reads TGTGCCAGCAGCGTAGTCTCCCTAAGCGAGCAGTTCTTC. Protein product: CASSVVSLSEQFF.

The V gene is TRBV9, the J gene TRBJ1-1; D call uncertain. This CDR3 region has 12 residues. Trimming cost V 0 bases and J 3 bases, with 3 bases left between them. Germline V CDR1 and CDR2: SGDLS, YYNGEE. Here the CDR3 DNA reads TGTGCCAGCAGCGTAGCGGACACTGAAGCTTTCTTT. Its protein product is CASSVADTEAFF.

The rearrangement joins TRBV6-6 to TRBJ1-5; D gene uncertain. Germline CDR1 reads MNHNY; CDR2 reads SVGAGI (reference sequence). Trimming left V 2 bases short and J 6 bases short, with 14 bases between. There are 15 residues in the CDR3. The CDR3 nucleotides are TGTGCCAGCAGTTACGGGCCCCCGCGGGGTCAGCCCCAGCATTTT. Protein sequence: CASSYGPPRGQPQHF.

V and J are TRBV6-4 and TRBJ2-1; 9 nucleotides align to TRBD2. Germline values: CDR1 MRHNA, CDR2 SNTAGT. The V segment lost 4 bases and the J segment 2 bases; nucleotides outside the gene matches: 3. This CDR3 has 15 amino acids. The CDR3 loop is CASSVLAGTYNEQFF. CDR3 coding DNA: TGTGCCAGCAGTGTCCTAGCGGGAACCTACAATGAGCAGTTCTTC.

The chain couples TRBV6-2 or TRBV6-3 to TRBJ2-7; D is uncertain. This CDR3 region has 14 residues. The germline V gene encodes CDR1 MNHEY and CDR2 SVGEGT. V lost 4 bases, J lost 6 bases, and 16 bases lay in between. CDR3 region: CASSFLVRGGEQYF. The DNA of the CDR3 is TGTGCCAGCAGTTTCCTAGTCCGAGGCGGCGAGCAGTACTTC.

This chain joins TRBV14 and TRBJ2-7, with TRBD1 as a possible D gene (5 bases). The CDR3 is made up of 15 amino acids. Germline V gene lookup returns CDR1 SGHDN and CDR2 FVKESK. V lost 1 base, J lost 3 bases, and 13 bases lay in between. DNA for the CDR3: TGTGCCAGCAGCCAAGTAAGGGGCCCCTTCTACGAGCAGTACTTC. Protein product: CASSQVRGPFYEQYF.

The gene calls are TRBV27 and TRBJ2-7; 7 bases map to TRBD2. The trim removed 5 bases at V and 2 bases at J, leaving 3 bases unmatched. Germline CDR1 reads MNHEY; CDR2 reads SMNVEV (reference sequence). This CDR3 has 13 residues. The CDR3 DNA reads as TGTGCCAGCAGTGCTAGCGGAACCTACGAGCAGTACTTC. Amino acid sequence: CASSASGTYEQYF.

V usage is TRBV6-1 and J usage is TRBJ2-1; D is unclear. Germline loops: CDR1 MNHNS, CDR2 SASEGT. CDR3 length equals 14 residues. The ends were cut back, 2 bases at V and 5 bases at J, with 10 bases in the middle. CDR3 DNA sequence: TGTGCCAGCAGTGAATTGGCTCGAAACAATGAGCAGTTCTTC. It encodes CASSELARNNEQFF.

V gene TRBV11-2 combines with J gene TRBJ1-2; D ambiguous. The CDR3 spans 17 residues. V lost 0 bases and J lost 2, with 16 bases in between. Looked up from germline, CDR1 is SGHAT and CDR2 is FQNNGV. CDR3 DNA: TGTGCCAGCAGCTTAGATATCTTCGAGTGGGCCAACTATGGCTACACCTTC. Protein sequence: CASSLDIFEWANYGYTF.

Details on this clone: The junction differs from germline at one of its ends, possibly a read error. The V gene is TRBV10-3, the J gene TRBJ1-4; 8 bases map to TRBD1. Germline V gene sequence: CDR1 ENHRY, CDR2 SYGVKD. CDR3 size: 14 residues. In DNA form, the CDR3 reads TGTGCCATCAGCTTGGACAGGGTGGATGAAAAACTGCTTTTT. Amino acid sequence: CAISLDRVDEKLLF.

The chain is built from TRBV11-2 and TRBJ2-1; D not certain. V was pared by 1 base and J by 5 bases, with 3 bases between. The CDR3 contains 12 residues. CDR1 is SGHAT, CDR2 FQNNGV, per germline. CDR3 region: CASSLANNEQFF. CDR3 nucleotides: TGTGCCAGCAGCTTAGCCAACAATGAGCAGTTCTTC.

V is TRBV27 and J is TRBJ2-1; TRBD2 matches at 10 bases. The V gene's germline CDR1 is MNHEY and CDR2 SMNVEV (reference sequence). The trim removed 7 bases at V and 4 bases at J, leaving 7 bases unmatched. The CDR3 is 15 amino acids. This CDR3 reads CASIQLAGRYNEQFF. The CDR3 DNA follows: TGTGCCAGCATCCAACTAGCGGGACGGTACAATGAGCAGTTCTTC.

V usage is TRBV24-1 and J usage is TRBJ2-1; perhaps TRBD2 as D (6 bases). CDR3 size: 11 residues. The V and J ends lost 7 bases and 8 bases respectively, with 8 bases between them. The germline V gene has CDR1 KGHDR and CDR2 SFDVKD. The CDR3 spells CATSWRDEQFF. The CDR3 DNA is TGTGCCACCAGCTGGAGGGATGAGCAGTTCTTC.

CDR3 loop: CASSFPRTGGFGANVLTF. CDR3 DNA: TGTGCCAGCAGCTTTCCCAGGACAGGGGGCTTTGGGGCCAACGTCCTGACTTTC. This chain joins TRBV7-9 and TRBJ2-6; 11 nucleotides line up with TRBD1. This CDR3 region has 18 residues. Per the germline V gene, CDR1 is SEHNR and CDR2 is FQNEAQ (reference sequence). V shed 3 bases, J shed 3 bases, and the junction held 7 bases outside the gene matches.

This clone was seen only once. V is TRBV10-3 and J is TRBJ2-7; unclear D gene. Germline CDR1 ENHRY, CDR2 SYGVKD. Trimming stripped 3 bases from V and 0 bases from J, with 9 bases between. The CDR3 is made up of 14 amino acids. The CDR3 protein is CAISEPGTSYEQYF. The CDR3 DNA is TGTGCCATCAGTGAACCAGGTACCTCCTACGAGCAGTACTTC.

The gene calls are TRBV9 and TRBJ1-2; TRBD1 aligns across 9 bases. The CDR3 totals 15 residues. Germline CDR1 is SGDLS and CDR2 is YYNGEE. With V trimmed by 0 bases and J by 2 bases, 2 bases remained unmatched. Here the CDR3 DNA reads TGTGCCAGCAGCGTAGAGGGGACAGGGAACTATGGCTACACCTTC. This codes for CASSVEGTGNYGYTF. The full variable domain, its missing parts supplied by reference TRBV9 and TRBJ1-2, is DSGVTQTPKHLITATGQRVTLRCSPRSGDLSVYWYQQSLDQGLQFLIQYYNGEERAKGNILERFSAQQFPDLHSELNLSSLELGDSALYFCASSVEGTGNYGYTFGSGTRLTVV.

This clone was seen a few times. V and J are TRBV28 and TRBJ2-7; TRBD2 aligns across 13 bases. J lost 5 bases, V lost 5 bases, and 9 bases had no gene match. The CDR3 contains 16 residues. Germline V lookup: CDR1 MDHEN, CDR2 SYDVKM. CDR3 DNA sequence: TGTGCCAGCAGTCTTCGGACTAGCGGGAGCAAGCACGAGCAGTACTTC. It specifies CASSLRTSGSKHEQYF.

The chain couples TRBV27 to TRBJ2-7; TRBD1 aligns across 8 bases. CDR1 is MNHEY, CDR2 SMNVEV, per germline (reference sequence). J was trimmed by 3 bases and V by 2 bases; bases with no gene match: 3. This CDR3 is 14 amino acids long. CDR3 DNA sequence: TGTGCCAGCAGTTTACAGGGGGCGAGCTACGAGCAGTACTTC. Protein product: CASSLQGASYEQYF.

This chain connects TRBV27 to TRBJ2-1; D may be TRBD1 (6 bases). With 9 bases removed from V and 6 bases from J, the gap between germline ends came to 18 bases. The CDR3 sequence is 14 residues long. CDR1 is MNHEY and CDR2 is SMNVEV in the germline V gene (reference sequence). The CDR3 DNA is TGTGCCAGTACAGGGCAGGGGCTACGCAATGAGCAGTTCTTC. This translates into CASTGQGLRNEQFF.

J is TRBJ1-1 and V is TRBV9; D is ambiguous. V lost 0 bases, J lost 7 bases, and 10 bases lay in between. This CDR3 region has 13 residues. Germline assignment: CDR1 SGDLS and CDR2 YYNGEE. CDR3 in DNA: TGTGCCAGCAGCGTAGTGTCAGGATATGAAGCTTTCTTT. It is translated as CASSVVSGYEAFF.

This chain joins TRBV7-9 and TRBJ2-7, with D perhaps TRBD1 (7 bases). Trimming shortened V by 5 bases and J by 6 bases, and 11 bases separated the two germline ends. This CDR3 is built from 12 residues. CDR1 is SEHNR and CDR2 is FQNEAQ in the germline V gene (reference sequence). CDR3 sequence: CASSPGGREQYF. The CDR3 nucleotides read TGTGCCAGCAGCCCAGGGGGGCGCGAGCAGTACTTC.

The chain joins TRBV20-1 to TRBJ1-5, with D possibly being TRBD1 (6 bases). Germline CDR1 reads DFQATT; CDR2 reads SNEGSKA (reference sequence). V was trimmed by 3 bases and J by 5 bases, leaving 17 bases between them. This CDR3 comprises 15 residues. This CDR3 is CSASEGQWGDQPQHF. The CDR3 nucleotides read TGCAGTGCTAGTGAAGGACAGTGGGGAGATCAGCCCCAGCATTTT.

With regard to this clone: Other nucleotide sequences from this sample produce the same CDR3. The V call is TRBV7-2, the J call TRBJ2-7; TRBD1 agrees at 8 bases. Losses at the gene ends were 0 bases for V and 2 bases for J; bases not matched to a gene: 3. The CDR3 is made up of 15 amino acids. Germline V gives CDR1 SGHTA, CDR2 FQGNSA. In DNA form, the CDR3 reads TGTGCCAGCAGCTTAGCGGGGACAGGCACCTACGAGCAGTACTTC. It is translated as CASSLAGTGTYEQYF.